The following is a TCR beta chain sequence with its context. Its antigen is unknown. The data were obtained in a study of beta chain features in type 1 diabetes. General study points: In all four CD4+ subsets, TCRB CDR3 length was significantly, moderately reduced in type 1 diabetes. Within the patient group, naive, central memory and Treg TCRB repertoires appeared more similar to each other than within healthy donors. There was no resolution here of whether HLA type influences TCRB rearrangement.

The entirety of the isolated RNA underwent reverse transcription, so expressed TCRB transcripts were sequenced. The data were produced by immunoSEQ multiplex PCR, yet TCRdb's version contains in-frame clones alone and is incomplete. Of around 160,000 clones in the sample, approximately 9.1% were seen once. Germline CDR1 reads SQVTM; CDR2 reads ANQGSEA. Trimming took off 5 bases at V and 5 bases at J, with 15 bases between the two ends. CDR3 length: 14 amino acids. It was via CD45RO/CCR7/CD25/CD127/CD95/CD27 that CD4+ naive, central memory, regulatory and stem cell-like memory cells were sorted. The chain joins TRBV29-1 to TRBJ1-4, with D possibly being TRBD1 (5 bases). This TCR came from a woman aged 25 to 45 with type 1 diabetes. The sequenced sample was central memory CD4+ T cells from blood. Here the CDR3 reads CSVRRGSYNEKLFF. DNA of the CDR3: TGCAGCGTTCGGCGGGGCAGCTACAATGAAAAACTGTTTTTT. Supplemented by reference TRBV29-1 and TRBJ1-4, the full variable domain reads SAVISQKPSRDICQRGTSLTIQCQVDSQVTMMFWYRQQPGQSLTLIATANQGSEATYESGFVIDKFPISRPNLTFSTLTVSNMSPEDSSIYLCSVRRGSYNEKLFFGSGTQLSVL.